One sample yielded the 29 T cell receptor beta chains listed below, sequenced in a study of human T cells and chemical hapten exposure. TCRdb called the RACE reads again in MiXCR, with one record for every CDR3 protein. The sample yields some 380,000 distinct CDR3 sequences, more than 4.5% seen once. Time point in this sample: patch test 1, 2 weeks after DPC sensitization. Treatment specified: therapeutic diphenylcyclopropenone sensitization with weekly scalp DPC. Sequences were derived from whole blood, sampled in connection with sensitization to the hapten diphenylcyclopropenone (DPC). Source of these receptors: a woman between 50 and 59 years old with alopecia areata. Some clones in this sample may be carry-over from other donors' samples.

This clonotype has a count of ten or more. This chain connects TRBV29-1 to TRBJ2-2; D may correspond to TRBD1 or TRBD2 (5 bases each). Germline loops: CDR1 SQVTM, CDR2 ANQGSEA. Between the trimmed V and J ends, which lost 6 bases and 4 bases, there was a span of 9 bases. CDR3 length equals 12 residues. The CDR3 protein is CSVSGTTGELFF. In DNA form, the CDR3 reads TGCAGCGTGTCCGGGACCACCGGGGAGCTGTTTTTT.

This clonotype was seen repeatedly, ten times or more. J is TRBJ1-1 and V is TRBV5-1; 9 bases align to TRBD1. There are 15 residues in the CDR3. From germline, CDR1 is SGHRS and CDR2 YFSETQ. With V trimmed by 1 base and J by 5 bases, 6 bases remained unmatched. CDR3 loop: CASSLQQGARTEAFF. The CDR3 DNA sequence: TGCGCCAGCAGCTTGCAACAGGGGGCCCGAACTGAAGCTTTCTTT. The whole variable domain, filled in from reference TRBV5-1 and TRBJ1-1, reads KAGVTQTPRYLIKTRGQQVTLSCSPISGHRSVSWYQQTPGQGLQFLFEYFSETQRNKGNFPGRFSGRQFSNSRSEMNVSTLELGDSALYLCASSLQQGARTEAFFGQGTRLTVV.

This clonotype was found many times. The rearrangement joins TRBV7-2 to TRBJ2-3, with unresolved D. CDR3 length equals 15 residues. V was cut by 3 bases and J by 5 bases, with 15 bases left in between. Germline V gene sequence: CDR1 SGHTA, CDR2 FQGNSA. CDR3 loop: CASSFRDWAEDTQYF. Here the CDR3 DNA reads TGTGCCAGCAGCTTTAGAGACTGGGCGGAAGATACGCAGTATTTT.

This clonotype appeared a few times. As DNA, the CDR3 is TGCAGTGCTAGAGATCCTCGCCGGGGGAACTCTGGAAACACCATATATTTT. Residues: CSARDPRRGNSGNTIYF. The J gene is TRBJ1-3, the V gene TRBV20-1, with D possibly matching TRBD1 (5 bases). The CDR3 is made up of 17 amino acids. Trimming took 0 bases from V and 0 from J, leaving 15 bases between them. Per the germline V gene, CDR1 is DFQATT and CDR2 is SNEGSKA (reference sequence).

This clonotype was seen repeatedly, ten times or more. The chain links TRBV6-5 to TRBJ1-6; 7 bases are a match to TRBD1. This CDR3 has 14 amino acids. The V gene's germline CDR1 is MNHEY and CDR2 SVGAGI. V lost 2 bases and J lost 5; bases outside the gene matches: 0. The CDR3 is CASSYGTDNSPLHF. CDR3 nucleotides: TGTGCCAGCAGTTACGGGACAGATAATTCACCCCTCCACTTT.

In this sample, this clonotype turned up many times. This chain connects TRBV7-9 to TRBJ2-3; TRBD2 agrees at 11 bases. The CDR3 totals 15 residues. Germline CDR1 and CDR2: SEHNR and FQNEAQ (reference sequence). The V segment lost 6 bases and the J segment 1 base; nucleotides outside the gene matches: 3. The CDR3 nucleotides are TGTGCCAGCAGAGGACTAGCGGGTCGCACAGATACGCAGTATTTT. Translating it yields CASRGLAGRTDTQYF.

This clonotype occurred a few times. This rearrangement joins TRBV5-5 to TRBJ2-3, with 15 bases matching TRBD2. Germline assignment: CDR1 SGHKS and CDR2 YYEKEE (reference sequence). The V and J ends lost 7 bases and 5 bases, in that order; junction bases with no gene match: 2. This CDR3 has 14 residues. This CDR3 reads CASPGLAGGDTQYF. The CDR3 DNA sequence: TGTGCCAGCCCGGGACTAGCGGGAGGAGATACGCAGTATTTT.

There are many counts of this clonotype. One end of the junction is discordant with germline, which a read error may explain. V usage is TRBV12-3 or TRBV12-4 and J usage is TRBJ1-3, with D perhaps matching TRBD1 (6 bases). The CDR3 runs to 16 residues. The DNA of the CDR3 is TGTGCCAGCAGCTTAGAGGGACCGGGGACAGGAAACACCATATATTTT. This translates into CASSLEGPGTGNTIYF.

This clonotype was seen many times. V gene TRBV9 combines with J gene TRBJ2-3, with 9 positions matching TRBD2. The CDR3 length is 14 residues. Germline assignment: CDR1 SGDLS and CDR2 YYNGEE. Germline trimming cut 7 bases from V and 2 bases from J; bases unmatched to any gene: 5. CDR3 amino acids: CASGGGAPTDTQYF. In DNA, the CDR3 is TGTGCCAGCGGCGGGGGGGCCCCCACAGATACGCAGTATTTT. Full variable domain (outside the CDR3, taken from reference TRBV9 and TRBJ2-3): DSGVTQTPKHLITATGQRVTLRCSPRSGDLSVYWYQQSLDQGLQFLIQYYNGEERAKGNILERFSAQQFPDLHSELNLSSLELGDSALYFCASGGGAPTDTQYFGPGTRLTVL.

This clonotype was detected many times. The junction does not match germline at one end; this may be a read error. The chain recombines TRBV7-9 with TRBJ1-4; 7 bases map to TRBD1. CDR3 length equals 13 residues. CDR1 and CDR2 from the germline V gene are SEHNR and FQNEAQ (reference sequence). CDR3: CASSLAGDSDPLF. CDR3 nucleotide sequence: TGTGCCAGCAGCTTAGCGGGGGACAGTGACCCTCTTTTT. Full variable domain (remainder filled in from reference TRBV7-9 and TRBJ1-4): DTGVSQNPRHKITKRGQNVTFRCDPISEHNRLYWYRQTLGQGPEFLTYFQNEAQLEKSRLLSDRFSAERPKGSFSTLEIQRTEQGDSAMYLCASSLAGDSDPLFGSGTQLSVL.

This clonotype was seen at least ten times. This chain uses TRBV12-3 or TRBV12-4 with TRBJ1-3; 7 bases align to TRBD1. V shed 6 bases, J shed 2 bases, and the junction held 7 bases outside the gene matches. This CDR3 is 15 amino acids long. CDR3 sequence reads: CASRQQGSAGNTIYF. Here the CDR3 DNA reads TGTGCCAGCAGGCAACAGGGGTCGGCTGGAAACACCATATATTTT.

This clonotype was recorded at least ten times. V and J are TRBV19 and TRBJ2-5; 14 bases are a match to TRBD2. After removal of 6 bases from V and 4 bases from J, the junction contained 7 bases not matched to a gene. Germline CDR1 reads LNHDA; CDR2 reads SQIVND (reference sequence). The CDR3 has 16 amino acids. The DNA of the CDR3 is TGTGCCAGTAGCGGGACTAGCGGGGGATTCTTAGAGACCCAGTACTTC. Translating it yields CASSGTSGGFLETQYF.

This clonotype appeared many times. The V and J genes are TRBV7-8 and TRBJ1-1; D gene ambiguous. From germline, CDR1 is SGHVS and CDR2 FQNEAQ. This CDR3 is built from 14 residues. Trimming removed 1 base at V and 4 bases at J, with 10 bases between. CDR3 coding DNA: TGTGCCAGCAGCTTAGAACGACTCGGCACTGAAGCTTTCTTT. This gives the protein CASSLERLGTEAFF.

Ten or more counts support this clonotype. CDR3 sequence: CASSLGGRSSYNEQFF. The CDR3 region has the DNA TGCGCCAGCAGCTTGGGCGGGAGGAGCTCCTACAATGAGCAGTTCTTC. This chain links TRBV5-1 with TRBJ2-1; 8 nucleotides line up with TRBD2. Germline V gives CDR1 SGHRS, CDR2 YFSETQ. CDR3 length: 16 residues. J was trimmed by 0 bases and V by 0 bases; bases with no gene match: 2. Drawing the rest from reference TRBV5-1 and TRBJ2-1, the complete variable domain is KAGVTQTPRYLIKTRGQQVTLSCSPISGHRSVSWYQQTPGQGLQFLFEYFSETQRNKGNFPGRFSGRQFSNSRSEMNVSTLELGDSALYLCASSLGGRSSYNEQFFGPGTRLTVL.

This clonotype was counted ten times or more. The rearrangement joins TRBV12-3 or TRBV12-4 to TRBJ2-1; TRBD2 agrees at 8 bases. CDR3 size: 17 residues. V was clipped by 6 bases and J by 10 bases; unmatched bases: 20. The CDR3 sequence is CASSHRVTGGGGREQFF. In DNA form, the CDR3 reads TGTGCCAGCAGCCACCGGGTAACCGGGGGGGGCGGTAGGGAGCAGTTCTTC.

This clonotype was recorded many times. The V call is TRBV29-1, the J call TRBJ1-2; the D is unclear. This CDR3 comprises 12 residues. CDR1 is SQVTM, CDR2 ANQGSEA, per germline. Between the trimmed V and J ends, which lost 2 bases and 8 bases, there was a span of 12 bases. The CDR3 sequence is CSVERTPEGYTF. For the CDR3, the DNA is TGCAGCGTTGAACGGACTCCGGAAGGCTACACCTTC.

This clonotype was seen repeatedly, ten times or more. The CDR3 here is CSAMRTGGEQYF. The CDR3 DNA reads TGCAGCGCCATGAGGACAGGGGGCGAGCAGTACTTC. V gene TRBV29-1 combines with J gene TRBJ2-7; 10 bases line up with TRBD1. V lost 7 bases to trimming and J lost 6 bases; unmatched junction nucleotides: 6. CDR3 length equals 12 residues. Germline V gives CDR1 SQVTM, CDR2 ANQGSEA.

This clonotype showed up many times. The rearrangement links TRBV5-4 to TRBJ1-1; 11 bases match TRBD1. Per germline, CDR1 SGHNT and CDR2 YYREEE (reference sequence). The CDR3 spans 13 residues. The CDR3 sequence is CAAAGQGVTEAFF. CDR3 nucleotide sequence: TGTGCTGCAGCGGGACAGGGGGTTACTGAAGCTTTCTTT.

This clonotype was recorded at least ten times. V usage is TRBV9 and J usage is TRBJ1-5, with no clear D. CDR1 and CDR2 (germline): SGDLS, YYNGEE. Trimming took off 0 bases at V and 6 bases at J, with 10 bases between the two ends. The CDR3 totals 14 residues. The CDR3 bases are TGTGCCAGCAGCGTAGGGGCAGGAGGTCAGCCCCAGCATTTT. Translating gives CASSVGAGGQPQHF.

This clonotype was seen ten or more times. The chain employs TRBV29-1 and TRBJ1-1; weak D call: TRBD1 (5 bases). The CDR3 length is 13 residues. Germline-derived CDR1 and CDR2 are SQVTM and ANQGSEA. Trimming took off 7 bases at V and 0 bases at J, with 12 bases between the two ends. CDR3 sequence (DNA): TGCAGCGCCGAGGACATCTTGAACACTGAAGCTTTCTTT. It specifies CSAEDILNTEAFF.

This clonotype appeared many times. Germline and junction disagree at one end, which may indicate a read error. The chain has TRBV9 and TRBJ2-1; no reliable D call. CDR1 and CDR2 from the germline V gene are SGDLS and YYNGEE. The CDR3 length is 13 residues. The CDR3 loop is CASSVTDYNEQFF. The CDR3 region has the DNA TGTGCCAGCAGCGTAACCGATTACAACGAGCAGTTCTTC.

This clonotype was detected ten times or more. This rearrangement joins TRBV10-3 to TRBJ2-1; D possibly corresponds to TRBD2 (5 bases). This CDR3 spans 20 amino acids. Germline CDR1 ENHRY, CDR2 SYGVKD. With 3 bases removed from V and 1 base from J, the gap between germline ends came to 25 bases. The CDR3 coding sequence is TGTGCCATCAGTGATAGGGATGGGCGGGTTCTCGTAGGATCCTACAATGAGCAGTTCTTC. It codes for CAISDRDGRVLVGSYNEQFF.

CDR3 DNA sequence: TGCGCCAGCAGCTTGGCAGGGGACCCCTATGGCTACACCTTC. It yields the protein CASSLAGDPYGYTF. V gene TRBV5-1 combines with J gene TRBJ1-2, with D possibly being TRBD1 (6 bases). The CDR3 contains 14 residues. CDR1 and CDR2 from the germline V gene are SGHRS and YFSETQ. The ends were cut back, 0 bases at V and 4 bases at J, with 10 bases in the middle.

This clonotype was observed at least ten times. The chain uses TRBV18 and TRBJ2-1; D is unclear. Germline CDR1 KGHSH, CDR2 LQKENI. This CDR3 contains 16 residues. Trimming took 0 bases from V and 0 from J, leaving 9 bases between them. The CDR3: CASSPPNTRSYNEQFF. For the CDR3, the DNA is TGTGCCAGCTCACCACCGAACACCCGCTCCTACAATGAGCAGTTCTTC.

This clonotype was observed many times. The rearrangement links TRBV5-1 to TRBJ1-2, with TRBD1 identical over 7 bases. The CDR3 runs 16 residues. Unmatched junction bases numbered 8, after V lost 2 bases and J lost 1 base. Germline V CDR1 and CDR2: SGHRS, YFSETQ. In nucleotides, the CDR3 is TGCGCCAGCAGCTTTGAAAGGGGGCGTTTTAACTATGGCTACACCTTC. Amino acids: CASSFERGRFNYGYTF.

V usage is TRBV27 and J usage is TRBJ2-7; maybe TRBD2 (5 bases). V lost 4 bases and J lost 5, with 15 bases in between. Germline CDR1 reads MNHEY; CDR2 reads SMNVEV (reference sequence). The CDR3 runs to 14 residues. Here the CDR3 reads CASSSRGDLHEQYF. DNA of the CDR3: TGTGCCAGCAGTTCACGGGGTGATCTTCACGAGCAGTACTTC.

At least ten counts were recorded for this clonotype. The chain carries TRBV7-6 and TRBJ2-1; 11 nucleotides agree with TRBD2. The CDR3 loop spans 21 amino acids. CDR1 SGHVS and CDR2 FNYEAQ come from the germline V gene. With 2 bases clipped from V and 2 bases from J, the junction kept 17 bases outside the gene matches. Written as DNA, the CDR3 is TGTGCCAGCAGCTTATTAATAAGGACTAGCGGGCCGCCCATTACCTACAATGAGCAGTTCTTC. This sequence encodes CASSLLIRTSGPPITYNEQFF.

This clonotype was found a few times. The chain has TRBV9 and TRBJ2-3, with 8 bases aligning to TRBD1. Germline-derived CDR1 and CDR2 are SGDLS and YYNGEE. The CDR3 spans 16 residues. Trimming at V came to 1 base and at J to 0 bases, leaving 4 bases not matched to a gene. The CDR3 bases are TGTGCCAGCAGCGTAAACAGGGGGACCAGCACAGATACGCAGTATTTT. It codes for CASSVNRGTSTDTQYF.

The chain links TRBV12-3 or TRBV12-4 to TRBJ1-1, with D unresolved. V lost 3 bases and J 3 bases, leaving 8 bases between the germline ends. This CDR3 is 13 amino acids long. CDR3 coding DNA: TGTGCCAGCAGTTTTTTGGTAGACACTGAAGCTTTCTTT. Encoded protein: CASSFLVDTEAFF.